This passage covers 26 T cell receptor beta chains from one sample sequenced in a study of shared clonotypes between healthy human individuals. Libraries were prepared by immunoSEQ multiplex PCR; TCRdb keeps only in-frame clonotypes and omits some of them. The sample lists under 1,100,000 clones, about 76% seen once, with 1.2% to 1.5% in the top ten. The sequencing sample was made of memory CD4+ T cells sorted from blood. Regarding subset: CD45RA-negative fraction. These receptors originate from a man younger than 35 in good health.

This clone has only a few counts. CDR3 in DNA: TGTGCCAGTAGTTCAGAAGGGAGGATGAACACTGAAGCTTTCTTT. Its protein product is CASSSEGRMNTEAFF. V usage is TRBV19 and J usage is TRBJ1-1; D ambiguous. The germline gives CDR1 LNHDA, CDR2 SQIVND (reference sequence). This CDR3 has 15 residues. Trimming removed 5 bases at V and 0 bases at J, with 13 bases between.

On this clone: This may come from a read error, since a much larger clone is one base off. At the DNA level, this CDR3 is encoded by other sequences in the same sample as well. The rearrangement links TRBV7-3 to TRBJ1-6; D is ambiguous. The CDR3 has 18 amino acids. Trimming cost V 5 bases and J 0 bases, with 17 bases left between them. Per germline, CDR1 SGHTA and CDR2 FQGTGA. CDR3 protein: CASSLGPPQSSYNSPLHF. The DNA for the CDR3 is TGTGCCAGCAGCCTAGGACCGCCACAGAGCTCCTATAATTCACCCCTCCACTTT. Drawing the rest from reference TRBV7-3 and TRBJ1-6, the complete variable domain is GAGVSQTPSNKVTEKGKYVELRCDPISGHTALYWYRQSLGQGPEFLIYFQGTGAADDSGLPNDRFFAVRPEGSVSTLKIQRTERGDSAVYLCASSLGPPQSSYNSPLHFGNGTRLTVT.

V usage is TRBV5-4 and J usage is TRBJ1-1; D remains ambiguous. The ends were cut back, 3 bases at V and 1 base at J, with 13 bases in the middle. Looked up from germline, CDR1 is SGHNT and CDR2 is YYREEE (reference sequence). This CDR3 contains 15 residues. The CDR3 bases are TGTGCCAGCAGCTCCAATGCGGGTCAGAACACTGAAGCTTTCTTT. Amino acids: CASSSNAGQNTEAFF.

This sequence joins TRBV11-2 and TRBJ1-2; maybe TRBD1 (6 bases). The V end was cut by 8 bases, the J end by 2 bases, with 15 bases between. Germline values: CDR1 SGHAT, CDR2 FQNNGV. This CDR3 is 14 amino acids long. The CDR3 DNA sequence: TGTGCCAGCTCCGCGGGGGGCGCGAACTATGGCTACACCTTC. This encodes CASSAGGANYGYTF.

The rearrangement joins TRBV5-4 to TRBJ2-7, with 7 bases lining up with TRBD2. V was pared by 4 bases and J by 3 bases, with 10 bases of the junction left unmatched. The CDR3 spans 15 residues. Germline loops: CDR1 SGHNT, CDR2 YYREEE (reference sequence). The DNA of the CDR3 is TGTGCCAGCAGCCCCGAGGGCGGGAGAAACTACGAGCAGTACTTC. It encodes CASSPEGGRNYEQYF.

The V and J genes are TRBV6-5 and TRBJ2-7; 8 bases are shared with TRBD1. The CDR3 extends over 14 amino acids. CDR1 is MNHEY, CDR2 SVGAGI, per germline. V trimming: 3 bases; J trimming: 4 bases; junction bases outside the gene matches: 5. This chain's CDR3 is CASSYQNRGYEQYF. The CDR3 bases are TGTGCCAGCAGTTATCAGAACAGGGGGTACGAGCAGTACTTC.

The chain has TRBV28 and TRBJ1-4; D remains ambiguous. V was trimmed by 2 bases and J by 6 bases, leaving 13 bases between them. Germline CDR1 MDHEN, CDR2 SYDVKM. This CDR3 has 15 amino acids. DNA for the CDR3: TGTGCCAGCAGTTTAAGTAGAAACGGGGATGAAAAACTGTTTTTT. It encodes CASSLSRNGDEKLFF. Variable domain in full (rest from reference TRBV28 and TRBJ1-4): DVKVTQSSRYLVKRTGEKVFLECVQDMDHENMFWYRQDPGLGLRLIYFSYDVKMKEKGDIPEGYSVSREKKERFSLILESASTNQTSMYLCASSLSRNGDEKLFFGSGTQLSVL.

The V gene is TRBV6-1, the J gene TRBJ2-2; TRBD1 matches 7 bases. The CDR3 is 14 residues long. Germline values: CDR1 MNHNS, CDR2 SASEGT. V gave up 7 bases and J gave up 6 bases; unmatched junction bases: 8. DNA of the CDR3: TGTGCCAGCACGGGAACAGGGGTCGCCGGGGAGCTGTTTTTT. Translated: CASTGTGVAGELFF.

V gene TRBV18 combines with J gene TRBJ1-4, with 7 bases fitting TRBD1. J was trimmed by 3 bases and V by 2 bases; bases with no gene match: 6. The germline V gene encodes CDR1 KGHSH and CDR2 LQKENI. The CDR3 runs 16 residues. CDR3 DNA: TGTGCCAGCTCACCAGGACAGGTGGGATCTAATGAAAAACTGTTTTTT. Its protein is CASSPGQVGSNEKLFF.

This chain links TRBV5-4 with TRBJ2-5, with a tentative D call TRBD1 (6 bases). The assigned J gene may be wrong: the sequence end matches TRBJ2-7 better. The germline gives CDR1 SGHNT, CDR2 YYREEE (reference sequence). The CDR3 has 14 residues. CDR3 DNA sequence: TGTGCCAGCAGATGGGACATCTCCGCCTACGAGCAGTACTTC. It codes for CASRWDISAYEQYF.

In its sample, this clone was seen many times. The rearrangement links TRBV5-1 to TRBJ2-2; D gene uncertain. This CDR3 contains 14 residues. CDR1 SGHRS and CDR2 YFSETQ come from the germline V gene. V shed 5 bases and J shed 4 bases, with 12 bases lying between them. CDR3 DNA sequence: TGCGCCAGCAGTTCCCGGGTCGGCACCGGGGAGCTGTTTTTT. Protein sequence: CASSSRVGTGELFF.

This chain connects TRBV7-9 to TRBJ1-5; D gene unclear. Germline V gives CDR1 SEHNR, CDR2 FQNEAQ (reference sequence). V lost 3 bases and J lost 4, with 13 bases in between. CDR3 length: 15 amino acids. The CDR3 here is CASSLVEGANQPQHF. The CDR3, as DNA: TGTGCCAGCAGCTTGGTTGAGGGCGCAAATCAGCCCCAGCATTTT. The full variable domain, with the rest looked up from reference TRBV7-9 and TRBJ1-5, is DTGVSQNPRHKITKRGQNVTFRCDPISEHNRLYWYRQTLGQGPEFLTYFQNEAQLEKSRLLSDRFSAERPKGSFSTLEIQRTEQGDSAMYLCASSLVEGANQPQHFGDGTRLSIL.

V is TRBV7-2 and J is TRBJ2-5, with D perhaps TRBD1 (6 bases). CDR1 is SGHTA and CDR2 is FQGNSA in the germline V gene. V was pared by 2 bases and J by 7 bases, with 11 bases between. The CDR3 extends over 13 amino acids. CDR3 bases: TGTGCCAGCAGCTTAACCGGGACATCGACCCAGTACTTC. Amino acid sequence: CASSLTGTSTQYF.

The chain recombines TRBV25-1 with TRBJ2-3; tentative D call: TRBD2 (5 bases). This CDR3 is 16 amino acids long. V was clipped by 6 bases and J by 1 base, with 17 bases between them. Per the germline V gene, CDR1 is MGHDK and CDR2 is SYGVNS. In DNA, the CDR3 is TGTGCCAGCAGCAATCCTACAGTTAGCGGCACAGATACGCAGTATTTT. Amino acid sequence: CASSNPTVSGTDTQYF.

A single count supports this clone. The chain links TRBV5-1 to TRBJ2-5; D might be TRBD2 (7 bases). This CDR3 is 15 amino acids long. Germline-derived CDR1 and CDR2 are SGHRS and YFSETQ. Trimming left V 6 bases short and J 1 base short, with 16 bases between. The DNA for the CDR3 is TGCGCCAGCACCGTGGGGGGGCAGGGCCAAGAGACCCAGTACTTC. Encoded protein: CASTVGGQGQETQYF.

The chain is built from TRBV5-1 and TRBJ2-7; 7 bases align to TRBD1. There are 14 residues in the CDR3. The V and J ends lost 5 bases and 4 bases, in that order; junction bases with no gene match: 9. The germline V gene has CDR1 SGHRS and CDR2 YFSETQ. The CDR3 DNA reads as TGCGCCAGCAGAACAGGGGACCCTGTATACGAGCAGTACTTC. Its protein product is CASRTGDPVYEQYF.

This chain joins TRBV9 and TRBJ2-3; tentatively, D is TRBD1 or TRBD2 (5 bases each). Per germline, CDR1 SGDLS and CDR2 YYNGEE. The CDR3 contains 16 residues. The V and J ends lost 0 bases and 2 bases respectively, with 13 bases between them. CDR3 amino acids: CASSVGGVLSTDTQYF. In DNA, the CDR3 is TGTGCCAGCAGCGTAGGAGGGGTCCTTTCCACAGATACGCAGTATTTT.

The chain links TRBV30 to TRBJ2-7; weak D call: TRBD1 (6 bases). V lost 1 base and J lost 1, with 11 bases in between. The CDR3 loop spans 14 amino acids. Germline CDR1 is GTSNPN and CDR2 is SVGIG (reference sequence). CDR3 sequence: CAWSEQGGSYEQYF. The CDR3 nucleotides read TGTGCCTGGAGTGAACAGGGCGGGTCCTACGAGCAGTACTTC.

There are a few counts of this clone. The V call is TRBV19, the J call TRBJ2-7; TRBD2 matches 8 bases. CDR1 LNHDA and CDR2 SQIVND come from the germline V gene (reference sequence). V was clipped by 3 bases and J by 3 bases; unmatched bases: 4. The CDR3 has 14 residues. The CDR3 DNA is TGTGCCAGTAGTATCGGGGGGGCAAACTACGAGCAGTACTTC. As protein: CASSIGGANYEQYF.

This clone has more than one count but fewer than ten. The chain is built from TRBV5-6 and TRBJ1-3; maybe TRBD1 (5 bases). Trimming took 1 base from V and 1 from J, leaving 9 bases between them. CDR1 SGHDT and CDR2 YYEEEE come from the germline V gene. CDR3 length equals 15 residues. CDR3 DNA sequence: TGTGCCAGCAGCTTGCCGGGGGGTTCTGGAAACACCATATATTTT. Encoded protein: CASSLPGGSGNTIYF.

This clone came up many times. The chain is built from TRBV9 and TRBJ1-3; 7 bases line up with TRBD1. Unmatched junction bases numbered 6, after V lost 6 bases and J lost 0 bases. The CDR3 consists of 15 residues. Germline V gives CDR1 SGDLS, CDR2 YYNGEE. CDR3 residues: CASNQGGNSGNTIYF. The CDR3 nucleotides are TGTGCCAGCAACCAGGGGGGGAACTCTGGAAACACCATATATTTT.

The V call is TRBV5-1, the J call TRBJ2-2, with unresolved D. The V gene's germline CDR1 is SGHRS and CDR2 YFSETQ. The CDR3 totals 15 residues. V gave up 5 bases and J gave up 2 bases, with 13 bases separating them. Written as DNA, the CDR3 is TGCGCCAGCAGTCTGAAGTTCTTTAACACCGGGGAGCTGTTTTTT. Translated: CASSLKFFNTGELFF.

Notes on this clone: A read error may produce the germline difference seen at one junction end. J is TRBJ2-5 and V is TRBV7-8, with 10 bases that match TRBD2. The germline CDR1 and CDR2 sequences are SGHVS and FQNEAQ. This CDR3 has 16 amino acids. CDR3 sequence reads: CANSLVSSGRGETQYF. The CDR3 DNA reads TGTGCCAACAGCTTAGTCTCTAGCGGGAGAGGAGAGACCCAGTACTTC. The variable domain in full, with the rest retrieved from reference TRBV7-8 and TRBJ2-5, is GAGVSQSPRYKVAKRGQDVALRCDPISGHVSLFWYQQALGQGPEFLTYFQNEAQLDKSGLPSDRFFAERPEGSVSTLKIQRTQQEDSAVYLCANSLVSSGRGETQYFGPGTRLLVL.

V and J are TRBV28 and TRBJ2-7; the D call may be TRBD1 or TRBD2 (5 bases each). This CDR3 has 15 amino acids. Trimming removed 4 bases from V and 5 bases from J, with 18 bases in between. CDR1 is MDHEN and CDR2 is SYDVKM in the germline V gene. The CDR3 reads CASSSGTAVRDEQYF. In DNA, the CDR3 is TGTGCCAGCAGTTCCGGGACCGCCGTTAGGGACGAGCAGTACTTC.

This chain links TRBV18 with TRBJ2-5, with D hard to call. The germline CDR1 and CDR2 sequences are KGHSH and LQKENI. The length of the CDR3 is 13 residues. The ends were cut back, 6 bases at V and 5 bases at J, with 13 bases in the middle. The CDR3 coding sequence is TGTGCCAGCTCCGTGGGTACTTCGGAGACCCAGTACTTC. Protein product: CASSVGTSETQYF.

The chain joins TRBV10-2 to TRBJ2-7; D might be TRBD2 (6 bases). Germline CDR1 reads WSHSY; CDR2 reads SAAADI. The CDR3 extends over 14 amino acids. V was trimmed by 5 bases and J by 1 base, leaving 12 bases between them. The CDR3 coding sequence is TGCGCCAGCAGTAAGGTAGCGGATTCCTACGAGCAGTACTTC. Amino acids: CASSKVADSYEQYF.